This T cell receptor beta chain was observed in a study of T-cell memory formation after mild COVID-19. Study-level findings and limits: The study found balanced CD4/CD8 in clones contracting day 15 to 85 and a CD4+ lean in later expanders.

Looked up from germline, CDR1 is LGHDT and CDR2 is YNNKEL (reference sequence). This CDR3 is built from 15 residues. The V gene lost 1 base and the J gene lost 9 bases, with 18 bases spanning the gap. This clonotype has more than one count but fewer than ten. Its antigen is still unknown. A single record per CDR3 protein comes from TCRdb applying MiXCR to the 5' RACE reads. The table lists fewer than 350,000 distinct CDR3 sequences, about 16% of them singletons. The chain joins TRBV3-1 to TRBJ2-5; TRBD2 might be the D (6 bases). This sequence originates from a man aged 18 to 29 who had mild COVID-19 (a few samples of this study predate the infection). Cell type and time point are not known. The sequencing input was PBMCs or a T cell subset sorted from them (not recorded which). The CDR3, as DNA: TGTGCCAGCAGCCAAGGTCCTAGCGAGGGCCGGTCCCAGTACTTC. This sequence encodes CASSQGPSEGRSQYF.